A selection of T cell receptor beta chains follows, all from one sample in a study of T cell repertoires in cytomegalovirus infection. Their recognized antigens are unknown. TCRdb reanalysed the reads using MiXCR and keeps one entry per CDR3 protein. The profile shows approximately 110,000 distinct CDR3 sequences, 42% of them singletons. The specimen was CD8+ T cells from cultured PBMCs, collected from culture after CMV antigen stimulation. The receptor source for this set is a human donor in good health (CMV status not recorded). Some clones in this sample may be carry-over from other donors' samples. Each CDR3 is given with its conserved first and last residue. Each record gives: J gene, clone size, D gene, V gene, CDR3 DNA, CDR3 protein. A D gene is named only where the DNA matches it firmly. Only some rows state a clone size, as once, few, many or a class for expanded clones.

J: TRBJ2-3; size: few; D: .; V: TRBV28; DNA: TGTGCCAGCAGTTGGGGCCACAGCACAGATACGCAGTATTTT; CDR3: CASSWGHSTDTQYF
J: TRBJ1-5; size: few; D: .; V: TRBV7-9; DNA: TGTGCCAGCGGTACAGGGAACAATCAGCCCCAGCATTTT; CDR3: CASGTGNNQPQHF
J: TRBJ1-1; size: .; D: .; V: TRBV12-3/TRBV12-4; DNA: TGTGCCAGCAGTTTAGCGCTCGGGAACACTGAAGCTTTCTTT; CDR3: CASSLALGNTEAFF
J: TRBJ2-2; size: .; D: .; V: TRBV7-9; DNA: TGTGCCAGCAGCACCCGGGACTTTTACACCGGGGAGCTGTTTTTT; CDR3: CASSTRDFYTGELFF
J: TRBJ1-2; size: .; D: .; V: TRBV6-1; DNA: TGTGCCAGCAGTGAAGTTGAGGGAACTTATGGCTACACCTTC; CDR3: CASSEVEGTYGYTF
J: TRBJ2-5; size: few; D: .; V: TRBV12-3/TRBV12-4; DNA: TGTGCCAGCAGTTTAAGTGGGACCCAAGAGACCCAGTACTTC; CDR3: CASSLSGTQETQYF
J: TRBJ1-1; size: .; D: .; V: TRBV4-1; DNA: TGCGCCAGCAGCCAAGGGGAGGATTCAGACACTGAAGCTTTCTTT; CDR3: CASSQGEDSDTEAFF
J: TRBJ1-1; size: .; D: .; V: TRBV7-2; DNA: TGTGCCAGCGACACAATGAACACTGAAGCTTTCTTT; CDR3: CASDTMNTEAFF
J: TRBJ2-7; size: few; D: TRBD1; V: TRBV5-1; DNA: TGCGCCAGCAGCTTTCGTACGTATGGACAGGGGAACAACGAGCAGTACTTC; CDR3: CASSFRTYGQGNNEQYF
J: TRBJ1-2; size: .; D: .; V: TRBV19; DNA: TGTGCCAGTAGTATAGGACAGACCTATGGCTACACCTTC; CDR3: CASSIGQTYGYTF
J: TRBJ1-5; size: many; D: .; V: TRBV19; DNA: TGTGCCAGTAGTATAGCGGGCTGGCCCCAGCATTTT; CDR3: CASSIAGWPQHF
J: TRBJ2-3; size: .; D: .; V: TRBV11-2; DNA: TGTGCCAGCAGATTAGTTGGGGGGAGCACAGATACGCAGTATTTT; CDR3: CASRLVGGSTDTQYF
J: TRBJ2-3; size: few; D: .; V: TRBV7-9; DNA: TGTGCCAGCAGCTTAGGCGGGGACACAGATACGCAGTATTTT; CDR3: CASSLGGDTDTQYF
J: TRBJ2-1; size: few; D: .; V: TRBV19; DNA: TGTGCCAGTACTGAATATTGGGGTGGGGAATCCTACAATGAGCAGTTCTTC; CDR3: CASTEYWGGESYNEQFF
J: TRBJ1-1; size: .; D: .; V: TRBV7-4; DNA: TGTGCCAGCAGCTTAGCTTCCCCGGGCTTCCTGAACACTGAAGCTTTCTTT; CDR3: CASSLASPGFLNTEAFF
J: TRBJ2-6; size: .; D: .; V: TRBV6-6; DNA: TGTGCCAGCAGTGGGGCTGGGGGTTCTGGGGCCAACGTCCTGACTTTC; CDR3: CASSGAGGSGANVLTF
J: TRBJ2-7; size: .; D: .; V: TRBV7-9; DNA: TGTGCCAGCAGCTTTTTTGGAGGGGACGAGCAGTACTTC; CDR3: CASSFFGGDEQYF
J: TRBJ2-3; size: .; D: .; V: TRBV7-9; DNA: TGTGCCAGCAGCTTCCCTAGCGGCACAGATACGCAGTATTTT; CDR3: CASSFPSGTDTQYF
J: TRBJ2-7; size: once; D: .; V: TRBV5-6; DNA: TGTGCCAGCAGCCCCCTTGCCAAGCTATACGAGCAGTACTTC; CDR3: CASSPLAKLYEQYF
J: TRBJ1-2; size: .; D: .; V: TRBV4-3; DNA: TGCGCCAGCAGCCAAGATAAAGTGTCGTGGGGCTACACCTTC; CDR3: CASSQDKVSWGYTF
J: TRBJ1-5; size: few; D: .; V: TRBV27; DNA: TGTGCCAGCAGTCCGGCATATACGAACAATCAGCCCCAGCATTTT; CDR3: CASSPAYTNNQPQHF
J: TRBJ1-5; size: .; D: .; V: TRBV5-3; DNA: TGTGCCAGAAGCTGGGGTCCGGGCCTTCCCGATCAGCCCCAGCATTTT; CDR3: CARSWGPGLPDQPQHF